These T cell receptor delta chains were read from a single sample in a study of Vδ1+ human thymocytes. With CATT, TCRdb re-called clones from the multiplex PCR reads. Counted here are 80,000 or so delta-chain clones, more than 30% occurring once; the ten biggest clones make up roughly 0.25%. The specimen was Vdelta1+ gamma-delta thymocytes from the thymus. Receptors were obtained from a boy less than two years old who had congenital heart surgery. Each CDR3 is given with its conserved first and last residue. A D gene is named only where the DNA matches it firmly. Not every row has a clone size; where given, it reads once, few, many or a size class.

size: -
D: TRDD3
V: TRDV1
J: TRDJ1
CDR3: CALGERGQSPYWGLDTDKLIF
DNA: TGTGCTCTTGGGGAACGCGGGCAAAGTCCATACTGGGGGTTAGACACCGATAAACTCATCTTT

size: -
D: -
V: TRDV1
J: TRDJ1
CDR3: CALGALPPLLVGPPEAYTDKLIF
DNA: TGTGCTCTTGGGGCTCTTCCTCCCCTCCTTGTGGGACCCCCCGAGGCATACACCGATAAACTCATCTTT

size: few
D: -
V: TRDV1
J: TRDJ1
CDR3: CALGGPPFEATDKLIF
DNA: TGTGCTCTTGGGGGCCCTCCTTTCGAGGCCACCGATAAACTCATCTTT

size: few
D: -
V: TRDV1
J: TRDJ1
CDR3: CALGELIVGDTDKLIF
DNA: TGTGCTCTTGGGGAACTGATCGTTGGGGACACCGATAAACTCATCTTT

size: -
D: -
V: TRDV1
J: TRDJ1
CDR3: CALGEPVSFEVPQADKLIF
DNA: TGTGCTCTTGGGGAACCGGTTTCCTTCGAGGTACCGCAGGCCGATAAACTCATCTTT

size: -
D: TRDD3
V: TRDV1
J: TRDJ1
CDR3: CALGYLTGGFPIDKLIF
DNA: TGTGCTCTTGGGTACCTCACTGGGGGCTTCCCGATCGATAAACTCATCTTT

size: -
D: -
V: TRDV1
J: TRDJ1
CDR3: CALGEVRLGVRSADNLIF
DNA: TGTGCTCTTGGGGAAGTCAGACTTGGGGTGAGAAGCGCCGATAACCTCATCTTT

size: -
D: -
V: TRDV1
J: TRDJ1
CDR3: CALGERPSYRPGGADKLIF
DNA: TGTGCTCTTGGGGAGCGCCCTTCCTACCGGCCTGGGGGAGCCGATAAACTCATCTTT

size: few
D: TRDD3
V: TRDV1
J: TRDJ1
CDR3: CALGFLPRNWGILEALYTDKLIF
DNA: TGTGCTCTTGGGTTCCTACCGAGAAACTGGGGGATACTCGAGGCCCTGTACACCGATAAACTCATCTTT

size: few
D: -
V: TRDV1
J: TRDJ1
CDR3: CALGELASLSFCAKLIF
DNA: TGTGCTCTTGGGGAACTAGCTTCGCTTTCCTTTTGCGCTAAACTCATCTTT